A selection of T cell receptor beta chains follows, all from one sample in a study of immune evolution from preneoplasia to lung adenocarcinoma. Generated by immunoSEQ multiplex PCR, the TCRdb table keeps only in-frame clones and is missing some. The sample gives approximately 8,300 clones, around 81% of which show up once; 7.2% is in the top ten. The specimen was FFPE adjacent normal lung tissue. These receptor sequences come from a person aged 70 to 85 with lung adenocarcinoma. Each CDR3 is given with its conserved first and last residue. Each record gives: D gene, V gene, clone size, J gene, CDR3 protein, CDR3 DNA. D genes are given only for firm matches. Rows give clone size only sometimes, using once, few, many, or a class for an expanded clone.

NA	TRBV7-9	NA	TRBJ2-1	CASSPSTGTPSYNEQFF	TGTGCCAGCAGCCCCTCGACCGGGACACCCTCCTACAATGAGCAGTTCTTC
TRBD1	TRBV13	NA	TRBJ2-7	CASSSGTGWLQYF	TGTGCCAGCAGCAGCGGGACAGGGTGGCTGCAGTACTTC
NA	TRBV28	NA	TRBJ2-6	CASRPQGSGANVLTF	TGTGCCAGCAGGCCACAGGGTTCTGGGGCCAACGTCCTGACTTTC
NA	TRBV28	NA	TRBJ2-1	CASSLAVAYEQFF	TGTGCCAGCAGTTTAGCCGTCGCGTATGAGCAGTTCTTC
TRBD2	TRBV6-1	NA	TRBJ2-7	CASSATGRGTYEQYF	TGTGCCAGCAGCGCGACCGGGAGGGGGACTTACGAGCAGTACTTC
TRBD2	TRBV6-6	NA	TRBJ2-1	CASSYLGLERNEQFF	TGTGCCAGCAGTTACTTGGGACTAGAGAGGAATGAGCAGTTCTTC
NA	TRBV7-8	few	TRBJ2-7	CASSLDSGSYEQYF	TGTGCCAGCAGCTTAGATTCAGGGTCCTACGAGCAGTACTTC
NA	TRBV19	few	TRBJ2-1	CASSFYGGRNEQFF	TGTGCCAGTAGTTTCTACGGCGGACGGAATGAGCAGTTCTTC
NA	TRBV25-1	NA	TRBJ1-2	CASRSPMTARNYGYTF	TGTGCCAGCAGATCGCCGATGACAGCGCGGAACTATGGCTACACCTTC
TRBD1	TRBV30	NA	TRBJ2-7	CAWEDRRYEQYF	TGTGCCTGGGAGGACAGGCGCTACGAGCAGTACTTC
NA	TRBV6-1	NA	TRBJ2-7	CASSDPWAYEQYF	TGTGCCAGCAGTGATCCTTGGGCTTACGAGCAGTACTTC
NA	TRBV28	NA	TRBJ1-2	CASSPPGGGYTF	TGTGCCAGCAGTCCCCCGGGGGGTGGCTACACCTTC
NA	TRBV6-1	few	TRBJ2-7	CASSPGGHLYEQYF	TGTGCCAGCAGTCCCGGCGGACACTTATATGAGCAGTACTTC
TRBD1	TRBV2	NA	TRBJ1-2	CASRADRGGYGYTF	TGTGCCAGCAGGGCCGACAGGGGGGGCTATGGCTACACCTTC
NA	TRBV6-6	few	TRBJ1-4	CASSYHGPGDEKLFF	TGTGCCAGCAGTTACCACGGGCCCGGGGATGAAAAACTGTTTTTT
NA	TRBV28	NA	TRBJ1-2	CASSLETGFNYGYTF	TGTGCCAGCAGTTTGGAGACCGGATTTAACTATGGCTACACCTTC
TRBD2	TRBV7-3	NA	TRBJ2-5	CASSSSSGGNQETQYF	TGTGCCAGCAGCTCATCTAGCGGGGGAAACCAAGAGACCCAGTACTTC
TRBD1	TRBV29-1	NA	TRBJ2-1	CSVARPGGEQFF	TGCAGCGTTGCAAGACCAGGGGGTGAGCAGTTCTTC
TRBD1	TRBV5-1	NA	TRBJ2-2	CASSSLTGGSGELFF	TGCGCCAGCAGCTCCTTGACAGGGGGCTCCGGGGAGCTGTTTTTT
TRBD1	TRBV5-1	NA	TRBJ1-2	CASSWTGADYGYTF	TGCGCCAGCAGCTGGACAGGGGCGGACTATGGCTACACCTTC
NA	TRBV10-1	few	TRBJ2-3	CASSRGFTDTQYF	TGCGCCAGCAGTCGGGGGTTCACAGATACGCAGTATTTT
TRBD2	TRBV28	NA	TRBJ2-7	CASSPPGGEQYF	TGTGCCAGCAGCCCCCCGGGGGGCGAGCAGTACTTC
TRBD2	TRBV11-2	NA	TRBJ2-3	CASSSSGRGGMTDTQYF	TGTGCCAGCAGCTCGAGCGGGCGGGGGGGTATGACAGATACGCAGTATTTT
TRBD2	TRBV11-1	NA	TRBJ2-7	CASSFRTSGTYEQYF	TGTGCCAGCAGCTTCCGGACTAGCGGAACCTACGAGCAGTACTTC
NA	TRBV6-6	NA	TRBJ1-1	CASSPVANTEAFF	TGTGCCAGCAGCCCCGTCGCGAACACTGAAGCTTTCTTT
TRBD2	TRBV7-6	few	TRBJ2-7	CASSPWTSGTSSYEQYF	TGTGCCAGCAGCCCCTGGACTAGCGGGACCAGCTCCTACGAGCAGTACTTC
NA	TRBV7-6	few	TRBJ2-1	CASSQGVAGSYNEQFF	TGTGCCAGCAGCCAAGGGGTTGCGGGGTCGTACAATGAGCAGTTCTTC
NA	TRBV19	NA	TRBJ1-2	CASSSGLLYGYTF	TGTGCCAGTAGTTCCGGTCTCCTCTATGGCTACACCTTC
NA	TRBV27	NA	TRBJ1-1	CASSLARAAGEAFF	TGTGCCAGCAGTTTAGCCAGGGCGGCAGGTGAAGCTTTCTTT
NA	TRBV11-2	few	TRBJ2-2	CASSRILSGAGTGELFF	TGTGCCAGCAGCCGAATCTTGTCGGGGGCGGGTACCGGGGAGCTGTTTTTT
NA	TRBV5-1	NA	TRBJ2-7	CASSLARANIYEQYF	TGCGCCAGCAGCTTGGCCCGGGCGAACATCTACGAGCAGTACTTC
NA	TRBV7-9	NA	TRBJ1-1	CASSLYGDGEAFF	TGTGCCAGCAGCTTATACGGGGACGGTGAAGCTTTCTTT
TRBD1	TRBV7-8	NA	TRBJ2-7	CASSFGQESYEQYF	TGTGCCAGCAGCTTCGGACAGGAGTCCTACGAGCAGTACTTC